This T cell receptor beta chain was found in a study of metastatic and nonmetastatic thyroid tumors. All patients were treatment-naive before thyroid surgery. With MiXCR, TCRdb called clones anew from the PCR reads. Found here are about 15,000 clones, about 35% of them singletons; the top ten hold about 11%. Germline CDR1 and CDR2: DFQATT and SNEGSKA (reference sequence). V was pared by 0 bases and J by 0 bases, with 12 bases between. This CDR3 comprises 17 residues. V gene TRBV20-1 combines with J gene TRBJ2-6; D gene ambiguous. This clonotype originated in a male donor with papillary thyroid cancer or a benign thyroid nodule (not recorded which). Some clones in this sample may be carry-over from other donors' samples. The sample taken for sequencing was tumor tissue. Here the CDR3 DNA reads TGCAGTGCTAGAGATCCCGCACCGCGCTCTGGGGCCAACGTCCTGACTTTC. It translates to CSARDPAPRSGANVLTF.